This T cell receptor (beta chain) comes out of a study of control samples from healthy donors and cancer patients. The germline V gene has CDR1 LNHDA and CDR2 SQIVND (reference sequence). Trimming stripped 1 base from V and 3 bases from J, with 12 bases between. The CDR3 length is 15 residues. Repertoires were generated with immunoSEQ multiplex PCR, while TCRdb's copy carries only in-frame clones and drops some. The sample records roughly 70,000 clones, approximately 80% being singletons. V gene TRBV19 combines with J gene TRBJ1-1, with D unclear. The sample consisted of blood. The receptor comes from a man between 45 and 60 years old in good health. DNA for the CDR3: TGTGCCAGTAGTATAGGGGGAGAAGGTTACACTGAAGCTTTCTTT. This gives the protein CASSIGGEGYTEAFF.